Listed below are T cell receptor beta chains from one sample, sequenced in a study of molecular identifiers for immune sequencing clone quantification. TCRdb independently ran MiXCR on the PCR reads; one entry per CDR3 protein. The top ten hold roughly 0.8% of the sample, which has 350,000 or so distinct CDR3 sequences, around 21% seen once. The source material was naive CD8+ T cells from blood, with Jurkat cell RNA spiked in. These receptors came from a human donor in good health. Some libraries in this study had Jurkat cell RNA spiked in. Each CDR3 is given with its conserved first and last residue. The D gene is left open where the match is weak. For some rows the clone size is stated as once, few or many, or as a class when expanded; others skip it.

many	TRBV27	TRBJ1-1	NA	TGTGCCAGCAGTTTTCAGGGGCAGGACACTGAAGCTTTCTTT	CASSFQGQDTEAFF
many	TRBV6-5	TRBJ1-6	NA	TGTGCCAGCACGCAGGGAGGGTATAATTCACCCCTCCACTTT	CASTQGGYNSPLHF
many	TRBV20-1	TRBJ2-3	TRBD2	TGCAGTGCGCGAGGGCTAGCGGGACCGGGCACTTTCACAGATACGCAGTATTTT	CSARGLAGPGTFTDTQYF
many	TRBV5-8	TRBJ2-7	NA	TGTGCCAGCACCGGGCGCGTGTACGGGCGTTTCGCCGAGCAGTACTTC	CASTGRVYGRFAEQYF
NA	TRBV19	TRBJ2-2	NA	TGTGCCAGTAGCCCAGGGTGGCACACCGGGGAGCTGTTTTTT	CASSPGWHTGELFF
many	TRBV7-9	TRBJ2-5	NA	TGTGCCAGCAGCTTAGGGGCAGGGAAAGAGACCCAGTACTTC	CASSLGAGKETQYF
many	TRBV7-9	TRBJ1-1	NA	TGTGCCAGCAAGGACGGAAAACTCACTGAAGCTTTCTTT	CASKDGKLTEAFF
many	TRBV4-3	TRBJ1-4	NA	TGCGCCAGCAGCCAAGTCGTCTACCAGACAACTAATGAAAAACTGTTTTTT	CASSQVVYQTTNEKLFF
NA	TRBV19	TRBJ1-6	TRBD1	TGTGCCAGTAGTACTACAGGGGCGAATTCACCCCTCCACTTT	CASSTTGANSPLHF
few	TRBV27	TRBJ1-1	NA	TGTGCCAGCAGTTTACTAGGGCCCAACACTGAAGCTTTCTTT	CASSLLGPNTEAFF
many	TRBV12-3/TRBV12-4	TRBJ2-3	NA	TGTGCCAGCACCGGGGACCACTCAGATACGCAGTATTTT	CASTGDHSDTQYF
NA	TRBV2	TRBJ1-5	NA	TGTGCCAGCAGTGGGGGATATAGCAATCAGCCCCAGCATTTT	CASSGGYSNQPQHF
few	TRBV19	TRBJ1-5	NA	TGTGCCAGTAGTATTAGCAGCAATCAGCCCCAGCATTTT	CASSISSNQPQHF
NA	TRBV7-9	TRBJ2-3	TRBD2	TGTGCCAGCAGCTACGGACTAGCGGATACGCAGTATTTT	CASSYGLADTQYF
NA	TRBV27	TRBJ2-7	TRBD2	TGTGCCAGCAGCATACTAGCGGGAGGCTTCTACGAGCAGTACTTC	CASSILAGGFYEQYF
NA	TRBV29-1	TRBJ1-1	NA	TGCAGCGCTGTTCCGAACACTGAAGCTTTCTTT	CSAVPNTEAFF
many	TRBV27	TRBJ2-7	TRBD1	TGTGCCAGCAGCTACAGGGGGACGAGTTACGAGCAGTACTTC	CASSYRGTSYEQYF
many	TRBV4-3	TRBJ1-3	NA	TGCGCCAGCAGCCAAGATCTCCCTGTGGGCGGAAACACCATATATTTT	CASSQDLPVGGNTIYF
many	TRBV4-3	TRBJ2-7	TRBD2	TGCGCCAGCAGCCAACGACTAGCCGGTGAGCAGTACTTC	CASSQRLAGEQYF
many	TRBV6-2/TRBV6-3	TRBJ1-5	NA	TGTGCCAGCAGTTACGGCTGGCGGGGTTATAGCAATCAGCCCCAGCATTTT	CASSYGWRGYSNQPQHF
NA	TRBV7-6	TRBJ2-7	TRBD2	TGTGCCAGCAGCTTAGCTCAAAGGACTAGTTACTATGCTGACGAGCAGTACTTC	CASSLAQRTSYYADEQYF
many	TRBV20-1	TRBJ1-1	NA	TGCAGTGCTCTCGAGGTGGGGGCCCTCCCCACTGAAGCTTTCTTT	CSALEVGALPTEAFF
few	TRBV25-1	TRBJ2-5	TRBD2	TGTGCCAGCAGCAGGGAGGGGACCCGGTTTCAAGAGACCCAGTACTTC	CASSREGTRFQETQYF
NA	TRBV9	TRBJ2-1	NA	TGTGCCAGCAGCGTAGTTCGAGCGGTCCTGGACTACGGTGAGCAGTTCTTC	CASSVVRAVLDYGEQFF
many	TRBV6-5	TRBJ1-1	TRBD1	TGTGCCAGCAGTTACTCGGGACAGTCGAACACTGAAGCTTTCTTT	CASSYSGQSNTEAFF
many	TRBV19	TRBJ2-5	TRBD2	TGTGCCAGTGCCCTGGGAGCGGGGCTCGAAGAGACCCAGTACTTC	CASALGAGLEETQYF
few	TRBV3-1	TRBJ2-7	NA	TGTGCCAGCAGTCCCGAGGTGTTCTCCTACGAGCAGTACTTC	CASSPEVFSYEQYF
many	TRBV6-2/TRBV6-3	TRBJ2-4	NA	TGTGCCAGCAGTGACGCGGGACCAAACATTCAGTACTTC	CASSDAGPNIQYF
many	TRBV7-9	TRBJ2-4	NA	TGTGCCAGCAGCCCCCTGGCAGGGCCCAAAAACATTCAGTACTTC	CASSPLAGPKNIQYF
NA	TRBV6-2/TRBV6-3	TRBJ2-2	TRBD2	TGTGCCAGCAGTTACCCAGAACTAGCGGGGGGGCTCGGGGAGCTGTTTTTT	CASSYPELAGGLGELFF
many	TRBV9	TRBJ2-7	NA	TGTGCCAGCAGCGTAGACGGGGATAGTTTGGACGAGCAGTACTTC	CASSVDGDSLDEQYF
NA	TRBV2	TRBJ1-2	NA	TGTGCCAGCAGGGCGAGCGGGACGCCGAAATCTAACTATGGCTACACCTTC	CASRASGTPKSNYGYTF
many	TRBV9	TRBJ1-2	NA	TGTGCCAGCAGCCCCCCCGGGCGGCCCTTCCATGGCTACACCTTC	CASSPPGRPFHGYTF
many	TRBV7-9	TRBJ2-3	TRBD2	TGTGCCAGCAGCTTAGAGCGGGGGCCAATCACAGATACGCAGTATTTT	CASSLERGPITDTQYF
many	TRBV29-1	TRBJ1-1	TRBD1	TGCAGCGGAGTACAGGGGGCGGCCACTGAAGCTTTCTTT	CSGVQGAATEAFF
many	TRBV20-1	TRBJ2-7	NA	TGCAGTGTCGGGCAGACAGTTTCTGCGTCCTACGAGCAGTACTTC	CSVGQTVSASYEQYF
many	TRBV28	TRBJ2-3	NA	TGTGCCAGCAGTGCCCTGACTAGTTGGACAGATACGCAGTATTTT	CASSALTSWTDTQYF
NA	TRBV11-2	TRBJ2-7	TRBD2	TGTGCCAGCAGCCCGGGGACTAGCGGAAAATACGAGCTGTACTTC	CASSPGTSGKYELYF
many	TRBV4-1	TRBJ1-1	NA	TGCGCCAGCAGCCAAGTGGGGGGGCCTGAAGCTTTCTTT	CASSQVGGPEAFF
many	TRBV7-6	TRBJ2-3	TRBD1	TGTGCCAGCAGCTCTAATGCAGGGGGCCGCAAAGATACGCAGTATTTT	CASSSNAGGRKDTQYF
many	TRBV28	TRBJ1-6	NA	TGTGCCAGCAGTTTATCACAGCGAAATTCACCCCTCCACTTT	CASSLSQRNSPLHF
many	TRBV4-3	TRBJ1-2	TRBD1	TGCGCCAGCAGCCCCCGGACAGGGCAAATTTCTAACTATGGCTACACCTTC	CASSPRTGQISNYGYTF
many	TRBV15	TRBJ2-3	TRBD1	TGTGCCACCAGCAGAGTTCCGGGACAGGGGACCGCTTTTGAAAATACGCAGTATTTT	CATSRVPGQGTAFENTQYF
many	TRBV5-5	TRBJ2-3	TRBD2	TGTGCCAGCAGCTGGACTAGCGGGGGGGCGGTAGACCGGGATACGCAGTATTTT	CASSWTSGGAVDRDTQYF
many	TRBV4-1	TRBJ1-1	TRBD1	TGCGCCAGCAGCCACCTAAAAGGACAGGGGTCGACTGAAGCTTTCTTT	CASSHLKGQGSTEAFF
NA	TRBV19	TRBJ2-7	TRBD1	TGTGCCAGTAGTACCAGGGGGATTACCTACGAGCAGTACTTC	CASSTRGITYEQYF
many	TRBV13	TRBJ2-7	NA	TGTGCCAGCAGCATCAGACAGTCCCACTACGAGCAGTACTTC	CASSIRQSHYEQYF
many	TRBV2	TRBJ1-5	NA	TGTGCCAGCAGTGATATAACAGGGTCGCTGAATCAGCCCCAGCATTTT	CASSDITGSLNQPQHF
NA	TRBV3-1	TRBJ2-3	NA	TGTGCCAGCAGCCAAGAGACAGAGGGCACAGATACGCAGTATTTT	CASSQETEGTDTQYF
NA	TRBV12-3/TRBV12-4	TRBJ2-2	NA	TGTGCCAGCAGCCCAGACAAGAACACCGGGGAGCTGTTTTTT	CASSPDKNTGELFF
few	TRBV3-1	TRBJ2-7	NA	TGTGCCAGCAGCCAAGAAGGATTCGCGCTGGGTTTCTACGAGCAGTACTTC	CASSQEGFALGFYEQYF
NA	TRBV4-3	TRBJ2-2	TRBD2	TGCGCCAGCAGCCAGGATACTAGCGCCGGGGAGCTGTTTTTT	CASSQDTSAGELFF
many	TRBV28	TRBJ2-3	NA	TGTGCCAGCAGTTTATGGGACGGCACAGATACGCAGTATTTT	CASSLWDGTDTQYF
many	TRBV9	TRBJ1-1	TRBD1	TGTGCCAGCAGCGCACACAGCCCAGACAGGGGCACTGAAGCTTTCTTT	CASSAHSPDRGTEAFF
many	TRBV7-9	TRBJ2-3	TRBD2	TGTGCCAGCAGCTTAGGAGCGGGAGGGCGAGATACGCAGTATTTT	CASSLGAGGRDTQYF
few	TRBV10-3	TRBJ1-2	TRBD1	TGTGCCATCAGTGATATTGACAGGGAATGGTATGGCTACACCTTC	CAISDIDREWYGYTF
NA	TRBV5-4	TRBJ2-5	TRBD1	TGTGCCAGCAGCTTCGGACAGGGGTTTGAGACCCAGTACTTC	CASSFGQGFETQYF